The 16 T cell receptor beta chains below all came from one sample that was sequenced in a study of shared T cell receptors in the human thymus. Repertoires were generated with immunoSEQ multiplex PCR, while TCRdb's copy carries only in-frame clones and drops some. The table includes roughly 500,000 clones, 70% to 80% detected once. The same specimen was also included in a second study, on human thymus T cells.

The source material was thymocytes. These receptors were obtained from a boy under two years old with a congenital heart defect.

This clone was detected a few times. The chain is built from TRBV28 and TRBJ2-7; D is uncertain. Germline CDR1 reads MDHEN; CDR2 reads SYDVKM. Trimming shortened V by 5 bases and J by 4 bases, and 18 bases separated the two germline ends. The CDR3 runs 15 residues. This CDR3 is CASSPPTPARYEQYF. The CDR3, as DNA: TGTGCCAGCAGTCCCCCTACTCCCGCTAGGTACGAGCAGTACTTC.

There are a few counts of this clone. V is TRBV5-6 and J is TRBJ1-1; the match to TRBD1 covers 7 bases. Trimming at V came to 0 bases and at J to 0 bases, leaving 5 bases not matched to a gene. This CDR3 contains 16 residues. CDR1 is SGHDT and CDR2 is YYEEEE in the germline V gene. CDR3 loop: CASSLAPDRLNTEAFF. CDR3 in DNA: TGTGCCAGCAGCTTGGCCCCGGACAGGCTGAACACTGAAGCTTTCTTT.

The rearrangement links TRBV2 to TRBJ1-3; 10 bases agree with TRBD1. The CDR3 runs to 17 residues. Per the germline V gene, CDR1 is SNHLY and CDR2 is FYNNEI. J lost 0 bases, V lost 6 bases, and 8 bases had no gene match. The CDR3 sequence: CASRPSGDRGSGNTIYF. In DNA form, the CDR3 reads TGTGCCAGCAGACCATCTGGGGACAGGGGCTCTGGAAACACCATATATTTT.

This clone was counted only a few times. Here the CDR3 reads CASNREGNQPQHF. In DNA, the CDR3 is TGTGCCAGCAACCGAGAGGGCAATCAGCCCCAGCATTTT. J is TRBJ1-5 and V is TRBV28; D remains unclear. The CDR3 runs 13 residues. CDR1 and CDR2 (germline): MDHEN, SYDVKM. The V end was cut by 7 bases, the J end by 2 bases, with 9 bases between.

The chain has TRBV28 and TRBJ2-6; tentatively, D is TRBD2 (6 bases). Trimming took 0 bases from V and 1 from J, leaving 7 bases between them. This CDR3 contains 16 residues. CDR1 and CDR2 (germline): MDHEN, SYDVKM. The CDR3, as DNA: TGTGCCAGCAGTTTATGCGGGGGATCTGGGGCCAACGTCCTGACTTTC. Its protein is CASSLCGGSGANVLTF.

The CDR3, as DNA: TGTGCCAGCAGCTTAGATCGGGGAAGCGGGAGTTTCGGCGTCACAGATACGCAGTATTTT. This translates into CASSLDRGSGSFGVTDTQYF. The chain recombines TRBV11-2 with TRBJ2-3; 8 nucleotides agree with TRBD2. This CDR3 is 20 amino acids long. Germline-derived CDR1 and CDR2 are SGHAT and FQNNGV. The V gene end was trimmed by 0 bases and the J gene end by 2 bases; junction bases not matched to a gene: 16.

The chain joins TRBV2 to TRBJ2-5; D is perhaps TRBD2 (5 bases). Looked up from germline, CDR1 is SNHLY and CDR2 is FYNNEI. Trimming cost V 6 bases and J 1 base, with 18 bases left between them. This CDR3 spans 16 amino acids. The CDR3 reads CASSVLLEQSQETQYF. The CDR3 DNA follows: TGTGCCAGCAGCGTACTACTAGAACAAAGCCAAGAGACCCAGTACTTC.

The chain couples TRBV7-2 to TRBJ2-3, with 7 bases that match TRBD2. The CDR3 has 14 residues. V was pared by 4 bases and J by 2 bases, with 3 bases of the junction left unmatched. Germline V gene lookup returns CDR1 SGHTA and CDR2 FQGNSA. The CDR3 loop is CASSWRDYTDTQYF. In DNA form, the CDR3 reads TGTGCCAGCAGCTGGCGGGACTACACAGATACGCAGTATTTT.

The CDR3 loop is CASSYLQGTGELFF. In DNA form, the CDR3 reads TGTGCCAGCAGTTACTTACAGGGGACCGGGGAGCTGTTTTTT. The chain joins TRBV6-5 to TRBJ2-2; 7 bases map to TRBD1. The germline CDR1 and CDR2 sequences are MNHEY and SVGAGI. The junction had 1 base not matched to a gene; V was cut back by 1 base and J by 5 bases. The CDR3 spans 14 residues.

In this sample, this clone turned up a few times. The chain has TRBV19 and TRBJ2-3; TRBD1 matches 8 bases. The germline V gene encodes CDR1 LNHDA and CDR2 SQIVND (reference sequence). This CDR3 is built from 17 residues. With V trimmed by 7 bases and J by 5 bases, 17 bases remained unmatched. The CDR3, as DNA: TGTGCCAGTAAACCCGAGACAGGGGCTCTCACAGGAGATACGCAGTATTTT. This gives the protein CASKPETGALTGDTQYF.

The rearrangement links TRBV25-1 to TRBJ1-4; D is perhaps TRBD1 (5 bases). From germline, CDR1 is MGHDK and CDR2 SYGVNS. V was shortened by 4 bases and J by 1 base, with 13 bases between the two germline ends. The CDR3 spans 16 residues. The CDR3 reads CASSAGGGRTNEKLFF. The CDR3 DNA sequence: TGTGCCAGCAGTGCGGGGGGGGGTAGAACTAATGAAAAACTGTTTTTT.

The V call is TRBV5-1, the J call TRBJ1-1; 8 positions match TRBD1. CDR1 is SGHRS, CDR2 YFSETQ, per germline. The trim removed 3 bases at V and 5 bases at J, leaving 15 bases unmatched. The CDR3 length is 17 residues. The CDR3 nucleotides are TGCGCCAGCAGCTCAATAGACGGACAGGGAAAAACGACTGAAGCTTTCTTT. Its translation: CASSSIDGQGKTTEAFF.

V gene TRBV29-1 combines with J gene TRBJ2-7; D perhaps matches TRBD2 (7 bases). The CDR3 is 12 amino acids. With 8 bases removed from V and 3 bases from J, the gap between germline ends came to 14 bases. The germline V gene encodes CDR1 SQVTM and CDR2 ANQGSEA. In DNA, the CDR3 is TGCAGCTCGCGGGGGCGGTTCTACGAGCAGTACTTC. Amino acid sequence: CSSRGRFYEQYF.

This chain links TRBV4-3 with TRBJ1-1; maybe TRBD1 (6 bases). Trimming pared 1 base from V and 7 bases from J, leaving 16 bases between. The CDR3 spans 15 residues. CDR1 and CDR2 (germline): LGHNA, YSLEER. For the CDR3, the DNA is TGCGCCAGCAGCCAAGGATTCGGGGGGGCCTTTGAAGCTTTCTTT. It encodes CASSQGFGGAFEAFF.

The CDR3 coding sequence is TGTGCCAGCAGCTTAGTCAGAGGGGGCCGTCCCTACAATGAGCAGTTCTTC. Translation: CASSLVRGGRPYNEQFF. This rearrangement joins TRBV11-3 to TRBJ2-1; TRBD1 matches at 7 bases. Germline V gene sequence: CDR1 SGHNT, CDR2 YENEEA. This CDR3 contains 17 residues. V lost 1 base to trimming and J lost 2 bases; unmatched junction nucleotides: 8.

The CDR3 reads CASSLERRPGRMYNEQFF. The CDR3 DNA sequence: TGTGCCAGCAGCTTAGAGAGGAGGCCGGGAAGAATGTACAATGAGCAGTTCTTC. The rearrangement links TRBV7-2 to TRBJ2-1, with D possibly being TRBD2 (5 bases). Trimming cost V 1 base and J 4 bases, with 20 bases left between them. The CDR3 has 18 amino acids. Germline V gives CDR1 SGHTA, CDR2 FQGNSA.